The 8 T cell receptor beta chains reported below all come from one sample, sequenced in a study of T cells in Graves' hyperthyroidism and ophthalmopathy (dated by TCRdb to about 2019). The library was produced with multiplex PCR. These reads were obtained on an Illumina HiSeq 2000. The TCR beta CDR3 regions were amplified from the RNA transcripts. For the first round of RT-PCR on the TCR CDR3, the HTBI primer set was used together with the Qiagen OneStep RT-PCR kit. The raw public data were reprocessed by TCRdb itself: fastp quality trimming at Q25, MiXCR clonotype calling, in-frame beta chains only. For every CDR3 protein sequence, its rows merge into one entry that carries the most common genes and DNA. A total of 300,000 to 400,000 distinct CDR3 sequences appear in this sample, around a sixth of them only once. Of the sample, approximately 54% is held by the ten largest clones. The sequencing sample was made of blood. The origin of the receptors is a woman aged 45-60 years with Graves' hyperthyroidism.

Many counts were recorded for this clonotype. The chain carries TRBV7-2 and TRBJ2-5; 12 bases align to TRBD1. V gave up 5 bases and J gave up 5 bases; unmatched junction bases: 9. This CDR3 is 16 amino acids long. Germline CDR1 reads SGHTA; CDR2 reads FQGNSA. CDR3 protein: CASSPGDRGLGETQYF. The CDR3 coding sequence is TGTGCCAGCAGCCCCGGGGACAGGGGGCTCGGCGAGACCCAGTACTTC.

The chain carries TRBV9 and TRBJ1-1, with D unclear. V was pared by 0 bases and J by 0 bases, with 6 bases between. Germline V lookup: CDR1 SGDLS, CDR2 YYNGEE. This CDR3 is 14 amino acids long. The CDR3 DNA reads as TGTGCCAGCAGCGTAGATCAGGTGAACACTGAAGCTTTCTTT. Amino acid sequence: CASSVDQVNTEAFF.

This clonotype was recorded at least ten times. The genes are TRBV2 and TRBJ1-1; TRBD1 is a possible D gene (5 bases). Germline assignment: CDR1 SNHLY and CDR2 FYNNEI. The CDR3 is made up of 15 amino acids. Trimming took off 6 bases at V and 6 bases at J, with 20 bases between the two ends. The CDR3 spells CASSPTYQGSAEAFF. The CDR3 nucleotides are TGTGCCAGCAGCCCCACTTACCAGGGATCCGCTGAAGCTTTCTTT.

This clonotype was picked up many times. The J gene is TRBJ2-1, the V gene TRBV2, with TRBD2 as a possible D gene (5 bases). CDR3 size: 13 residues. Per the germline V gene, CDR1 is SNHLY and CDR2 is FYNNEI. Trimming removed 6 bases at V and 9 bases at J, with 15 bases between. The DNA of the CDR3 is TGTGCCAGCAGCGCCGCGGGTGCCGGTGAGCAGTTCTTC. This translates into CASSAAGAGEQFF.

This clonotype appeared many times. This chain connects TRBV5-1 to TRBJ2-7; 9 bases line up with TRBD1. The germline CDR1 and CDR2 sequences are SGHRS and YFSETQ. The CDR3 is 15 amino acids. V trimming: 4 bases; J trimming: 1 base; junction bases outside the gene matches: 6. Here the CDR3 DNA reads TGCGCCAGCAGCCGTACAGGGGGCTTATCCTACGAGCAGTACTTC. Amino acid sequence: CASSRTGGLSYEQYF.

This clonotype came up a few times. This sequence joins TRBV27 and TRBJ1-2; 9 bases are a match to TRBD1. V gave up 5 bases and J gave up 3 bases; unmatched junction bases: 10. The CDR3 runs to 16 residues. In germline, CDR1 is MNHEY, CDR2 SMNVEV (reference sequence). The CDR3 is CASSAGTGSGDYGYTF. CDR3 in DNA: TGTGCCAGCAGTGCGGGGACAGGGAGTGGAGACTATGGCTACACCTTC.

This clonotype came up a few times. J is TRBJ1-4 and V is TRBV2; possible D gene TRBD1, 6 bases. Germline V gives CDR1 SNHLY, CDR2 FYNNEI. The CDR3 sequence is 17 residues long. V lost 1 base and J 0 bases, leaving 12 bases between the germline ends. The CDR3 region has the DNA TGTGCCAGCAGTGAAGGCAGGGGCAAGGCAACTAATGAAAAACTGTTTTTT. Translating gives CASSEGRGKATNEKLFF. Full variable domain (remainder filled in from reference TRBV2 and TRBJ1-4): EPEVTQTPSHQVTQMGQEVILRCVPISNHLYFYWYRQILGQKVEFLVSFYNNEISEKSEIFDDQFSVERPDGSNFTLKIRSTKLEDSAMYFCASSEGRGKATNEKLFFGSGTQLSVL.

V and J are TRBV29-1 and TRBJ1-2; D possibly corresponds to TRBD1 (5 bases). The CDR3 contains 12 residues. The V gene's germline CDR1 is SQVTM and CDR2 ANQGSEA. V lost 4 bases and J lost 4, with 10 bases in between. This CDR3 is CSVVGAVYGYTF. The CDR3 nucleotides read TGCAGCGTTGTTGGGGCCGTCTATGGCTACACCTTC.